This TCR beta chain was captured in a study of breast tumors, draining lymph nodes, adjacent tissues. Study-level points and caveats: Tumors had less TCR diversity than lymph nodes, more than nontumor tissue. Luminal-like breast cancer showed significantly greater tumor-nontumor repertoire similarity than basal-like breast cancer did.

MiXCR was run by TCRdb on the multiplex PCR reads, yielding one entry per CDR3 protein. The sample yields 150,000 to 200,000 distinct CDR3 sequences, around a third seen once. Concerning this clonotype: Its antigen is as yet unknown.

The CDR3 totals 14 residues. Trimming cost V 5 bases and J 4 bases, with 11 bases left between them. Samples came from axillary lymph nodes draining the breast cancer. The TCR sequence derives from a female donor with breast cancer. Some clones in this sample may be carry-over from other donors' samples. The genes are TRBV12-3 or TRBV12-4 and TRBJ1-4, with a weak D call TRBD1 (6 bases). The sample was axillary lymph node tissue. The CDR3 here is CASSGGQYNEKLFF. The CDR3 nucleotides read TGTGCCAGCAGTGGCGGACAGTATAATGAAAAACTGTTTTTT.